What follows describes a single TCR beta chain. This record belongs to a study of blood T cell repertoires in COVID-19. About the research overall: The United States, Italy and Spain supplied acute and convalescent COVID-19 samples. T cells, B-cell-depleted T cells, or PBMCs supplied cDNA or gDNA.

In the original processing: Nucleated cell number was recorded as an estimate derived from reference gene primer amplification. TCRdb's copy holds only in-frame clones and misses some; the assay was immunoSEQ multiplex PCR. That table supplies the V and J calls and clone size; D and trimming were determined from the DNA. Here the sample spans about 220,000 clones, 70% to 90% being singletons. Trimming took 2 bases from V and 4 from J, leaving 9 bases between them. The CDR3 runs 14 residues. Germline V gene data show CDR1 as SGHTA and CDR2 as FQGTGA. During active infection, Seattle patients enrolled and were then monitored through disease.

The chain joins TRBV7-3 to TRBJ2-1, with D possibly being TRBD2 (5 bases). The source of this sequence is a woman in her 70s with COVID-19, enrolled during active disease. The specimen sequenced was peripheral blood. The DNA of the CDR3 is TGTGCCAGCAGCTTACTAGCTGGATACAATGAGCAGTTCTTC. This sequence encodes CASSLLAGYNEQFF.